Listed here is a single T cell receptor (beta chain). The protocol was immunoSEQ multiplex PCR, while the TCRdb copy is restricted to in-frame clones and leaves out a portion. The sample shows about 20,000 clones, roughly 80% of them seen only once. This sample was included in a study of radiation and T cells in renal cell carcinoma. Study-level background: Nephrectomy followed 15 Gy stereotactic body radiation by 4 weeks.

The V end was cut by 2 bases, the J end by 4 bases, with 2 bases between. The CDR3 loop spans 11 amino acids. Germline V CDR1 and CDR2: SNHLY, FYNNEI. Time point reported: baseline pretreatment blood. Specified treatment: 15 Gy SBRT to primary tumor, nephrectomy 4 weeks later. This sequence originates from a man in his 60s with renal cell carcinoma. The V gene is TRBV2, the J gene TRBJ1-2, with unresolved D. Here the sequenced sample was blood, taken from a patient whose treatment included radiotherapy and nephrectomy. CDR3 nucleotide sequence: TGTGCCAGCAGTGAAAGCTATGGCTACACCTTC. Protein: CASSESYGYTF.